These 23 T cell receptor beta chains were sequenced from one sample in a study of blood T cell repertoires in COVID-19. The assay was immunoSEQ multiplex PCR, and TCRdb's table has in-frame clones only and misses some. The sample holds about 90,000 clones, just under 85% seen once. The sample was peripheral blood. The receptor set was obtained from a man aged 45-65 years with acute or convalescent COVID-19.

In DNA, the CDR3 is TGTGCCAGCAGCTTGCAGGGGGCCACAGATACGCAGTATTTT. The encoded protein is CASSLQGATDTQYF. This rearrangement joins TRBV5-4 to TRBJ2-3; TRBD1 agrees at 8 bases. Germline loops: CDR1 SGHNT, CDR2 YYREEE (reference sequence). V lost 1 base and J lost 2; bases outside the gene matches: 0. The CDR3 spans 14 residues.

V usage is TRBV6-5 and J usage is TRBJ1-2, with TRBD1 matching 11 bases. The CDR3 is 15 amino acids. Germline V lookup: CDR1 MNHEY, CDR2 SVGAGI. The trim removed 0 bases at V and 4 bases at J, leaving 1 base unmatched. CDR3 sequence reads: CASSYSGTGGYGYTF. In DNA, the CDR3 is TGTGCCAGCAGTTACTCTGGGACAGGGGGCTATGGCTACACCTTC.

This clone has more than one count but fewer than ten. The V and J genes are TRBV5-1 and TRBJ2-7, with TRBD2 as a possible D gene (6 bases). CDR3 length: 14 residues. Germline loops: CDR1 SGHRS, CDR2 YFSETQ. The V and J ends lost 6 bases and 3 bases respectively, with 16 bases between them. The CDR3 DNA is TGCGCCAGCATGGAGGCGGCGGGATTCTACGAGCAGTACTTC. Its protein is CASMEAAGFYEQYF. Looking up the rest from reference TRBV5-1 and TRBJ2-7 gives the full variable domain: KAGVTQTPRYLIKTRGQQVTLSCSPISGHRSVSWYQQTPGQGLQFLFEYFSETQRNKGNFPGRFSGRQFSNSRSEMNVSTLELGDSALYLCASMEAAGFYEQYFGPGTRLTVT.

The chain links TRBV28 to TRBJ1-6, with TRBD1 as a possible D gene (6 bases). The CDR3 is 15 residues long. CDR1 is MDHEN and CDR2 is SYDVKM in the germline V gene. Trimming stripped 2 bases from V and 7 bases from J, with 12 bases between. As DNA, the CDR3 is TGTGCCAGCAGTTTAGAACAGGGCTGGAATTCACCCCTCCACTTT. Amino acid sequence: CASSLEQGWNSPLHF.

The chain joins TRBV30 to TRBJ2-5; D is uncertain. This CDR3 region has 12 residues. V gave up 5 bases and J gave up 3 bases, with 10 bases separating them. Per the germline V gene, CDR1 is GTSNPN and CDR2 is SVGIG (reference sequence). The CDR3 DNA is TGTGCCTGGGGAACAGAAAAAGAGACCCAGTACTTC. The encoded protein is CAWGTEKETQYF.

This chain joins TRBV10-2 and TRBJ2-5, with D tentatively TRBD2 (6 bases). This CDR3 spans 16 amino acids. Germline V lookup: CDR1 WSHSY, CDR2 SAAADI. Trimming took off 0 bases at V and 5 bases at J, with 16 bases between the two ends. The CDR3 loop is CASSESLLTAGETQYF. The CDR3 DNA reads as TGCGCCAGCAGTGAGTCTTTACTCACCGCGGGGGAGACCCAGTACTTC.

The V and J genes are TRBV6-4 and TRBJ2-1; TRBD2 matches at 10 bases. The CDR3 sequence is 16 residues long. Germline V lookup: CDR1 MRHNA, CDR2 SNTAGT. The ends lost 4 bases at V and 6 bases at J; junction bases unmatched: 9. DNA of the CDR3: TGTGCCAGCAGTGCTTGGGGTACTAGCGGGATCAATGAGCAGTTCTTC. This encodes CASSAWGTSGINEQFF.

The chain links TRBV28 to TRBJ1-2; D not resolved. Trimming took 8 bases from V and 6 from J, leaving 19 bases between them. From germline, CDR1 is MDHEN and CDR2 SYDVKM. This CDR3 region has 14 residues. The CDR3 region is CASLQAFQWNGYTF. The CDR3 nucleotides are TGTGCCAGCCTCCAGGCGTTCCAGTGGAATGGCTACACCTTC.

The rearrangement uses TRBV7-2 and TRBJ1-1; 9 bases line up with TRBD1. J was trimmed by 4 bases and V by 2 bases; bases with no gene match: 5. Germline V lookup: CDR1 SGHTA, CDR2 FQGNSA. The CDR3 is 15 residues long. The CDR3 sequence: CASSLNGQGSTEAFF. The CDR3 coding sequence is TGTGCCAGCAGCTTAAATGGACAGGGGAGCACTGAAGCTTTCTTT.

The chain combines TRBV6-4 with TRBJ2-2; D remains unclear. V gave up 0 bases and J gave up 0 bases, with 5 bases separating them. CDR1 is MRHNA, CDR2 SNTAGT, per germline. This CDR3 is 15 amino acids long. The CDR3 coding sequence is TGTGCCAGCAGTGACTCCGAGGCGAACACCGGGGAGCTGTTTTTT. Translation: CASSDSEANTGELFF.

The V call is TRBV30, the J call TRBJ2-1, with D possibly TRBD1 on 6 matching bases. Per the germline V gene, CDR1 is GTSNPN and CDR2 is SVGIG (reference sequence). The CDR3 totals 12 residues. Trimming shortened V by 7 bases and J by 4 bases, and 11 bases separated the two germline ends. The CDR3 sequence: CAYTDRYNEQFF. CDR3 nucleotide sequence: TGTGCCTACACGGACAGATACAATGAGCAGTTCTTC.

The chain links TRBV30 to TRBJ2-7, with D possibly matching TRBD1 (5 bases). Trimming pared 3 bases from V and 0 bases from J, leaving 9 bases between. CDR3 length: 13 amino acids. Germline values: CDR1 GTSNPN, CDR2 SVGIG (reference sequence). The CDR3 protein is CAWRGQVSYEQYF. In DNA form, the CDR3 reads TGTGCCTGGAGGGGGCAGGTCTCCTACGAGCAGTACTTC.

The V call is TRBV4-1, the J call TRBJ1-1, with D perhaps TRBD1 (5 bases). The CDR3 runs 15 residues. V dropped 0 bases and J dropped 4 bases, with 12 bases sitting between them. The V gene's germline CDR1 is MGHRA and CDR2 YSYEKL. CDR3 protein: CASSQEALRGTEAFF. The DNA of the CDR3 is TGCGCCAGCAGCCAAGAAGCCTTAAGGGGCACTGAAGCTTTCTTT.

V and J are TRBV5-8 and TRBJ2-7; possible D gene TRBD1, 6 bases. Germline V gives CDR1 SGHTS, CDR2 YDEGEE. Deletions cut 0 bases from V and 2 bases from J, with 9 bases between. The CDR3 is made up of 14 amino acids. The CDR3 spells CASSLATGTYEQYF. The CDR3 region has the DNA TGTGCCAGCAGCTTGGCTACAGGGACCTACGAGCAGTACTTC.

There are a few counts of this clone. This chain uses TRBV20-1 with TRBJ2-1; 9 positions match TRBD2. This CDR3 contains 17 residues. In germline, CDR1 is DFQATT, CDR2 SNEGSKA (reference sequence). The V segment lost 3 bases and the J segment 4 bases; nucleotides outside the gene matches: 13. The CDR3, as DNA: TGCAGTGCTAGTAATAGCGGGAGCCCACGGACTTACAATGAGCAGTTCTTC. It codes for CSASNSGSPRTYNEQFF.

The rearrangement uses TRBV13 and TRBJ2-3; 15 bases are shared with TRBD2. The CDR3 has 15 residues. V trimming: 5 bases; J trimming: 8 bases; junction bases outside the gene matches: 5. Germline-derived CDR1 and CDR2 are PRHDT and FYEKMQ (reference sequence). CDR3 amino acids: CASSLRTSGGATQYF. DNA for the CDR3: TGTGCCAGCAGCCTCCGGACTAGCGGGGGGGCTACGCAGTATTTT.

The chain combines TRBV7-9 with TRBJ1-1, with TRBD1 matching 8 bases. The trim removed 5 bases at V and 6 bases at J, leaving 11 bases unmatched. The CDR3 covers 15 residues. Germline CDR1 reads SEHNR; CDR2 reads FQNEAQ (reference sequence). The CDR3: CASSPGQGTIAEAFF. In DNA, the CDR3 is TGTGCCAGCAGCCCAGGACAGGGTACGATTGCTGAAGCTTTCTTT.

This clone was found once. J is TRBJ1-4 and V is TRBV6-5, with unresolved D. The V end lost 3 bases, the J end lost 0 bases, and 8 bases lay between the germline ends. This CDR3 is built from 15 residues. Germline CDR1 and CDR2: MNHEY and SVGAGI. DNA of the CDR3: TGTGCCAGCAGTTATTTGGGAGCAACTAATGAAAAACTGTTTTTT. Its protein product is CASSYLGATNEKLFF.

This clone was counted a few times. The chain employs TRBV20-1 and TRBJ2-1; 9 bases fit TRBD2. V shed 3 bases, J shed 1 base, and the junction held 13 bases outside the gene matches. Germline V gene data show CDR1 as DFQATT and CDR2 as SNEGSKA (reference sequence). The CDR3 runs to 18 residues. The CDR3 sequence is CSASLAGGPSGSYNEQFF. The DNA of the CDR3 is TGCAGTGCTAGTTTGGCGGGAGGGCCCTCTGGGTCCTACAATGAGCAGTTCTTC.

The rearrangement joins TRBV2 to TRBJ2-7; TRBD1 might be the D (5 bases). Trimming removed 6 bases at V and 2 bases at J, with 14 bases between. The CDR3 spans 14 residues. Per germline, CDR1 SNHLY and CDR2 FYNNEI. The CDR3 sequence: CASRRDSLTYEQYF. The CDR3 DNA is TGTGCCAGCAGGCGAGACAGTCTGACCTACGAGCAGTACTTC.

CDR3 in DNA: TGTGCCAGCAGCTTAGAGGGGAGGGAGCAGTTCTTC. Amino acid sequence: CASSLEGREQFF. The chain joins TRBV7-9 to TRBJ2-1; D might be TRBD2 (6 bases). CDR3 length equals 12 residues. V dropped 1 base and J dropped 10 bases, with 8 bases sitting between them. The germline V gene has CDR1 SEHNR and CDR2 FQNEAQ (reference sequence).

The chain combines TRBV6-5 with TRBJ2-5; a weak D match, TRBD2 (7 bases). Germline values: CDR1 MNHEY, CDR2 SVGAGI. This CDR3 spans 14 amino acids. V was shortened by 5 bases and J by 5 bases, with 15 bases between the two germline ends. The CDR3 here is CASSRGGDWETQYF. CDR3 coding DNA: TGTGCCAGCAGTAGGGGGGGCGATTGGGAGACCCAGTACTTC.

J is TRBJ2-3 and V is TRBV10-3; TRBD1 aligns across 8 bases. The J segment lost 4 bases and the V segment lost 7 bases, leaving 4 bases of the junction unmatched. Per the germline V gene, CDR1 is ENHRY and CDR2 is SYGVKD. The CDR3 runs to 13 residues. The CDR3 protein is CAIKGQGADTQYF. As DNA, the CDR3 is TGTGCCATCAAAGGACAGGGTGCAGATACGCAGTATTTT.